This T cell receptor beta chain was sequenced for a study of blood T cell repertoires in COVID-19. Study-wide background: Collection of acute and convalescent COVID-19 samples took place in the United States, Italy and Spain. PBMCs, B-cell-depleted T cells, or T cells were the source of the cDNA or gDNA that made up the material.

This clone was counted only a few times. The protocol was immunoSEQ multiplex PCR, while the TCRdb copy is restricted to in-frame clones and leaves out a portion. This sample yields tens of thousands of clones, of which about four fifths are seen a single time; approximately 10% belongs to the top ten. Specimen: peripheral blood. The TCR originated in a man aged 50 to 60 with acute or convalescent COVID-19.

The chain's CDR3 is CASSLEGLLNEKLFF. CDR3 bases: TGTGCCAGCAGCTTGGAGGGACTCCTAAATGAAAAACTGTTTTTT. The chain couples TRBV5-6 to TRBJ1-4; a weak D match, TRBD1 (5 bases). Deletions cut 0 bases from V and 5 bases from J, with 11 bases between. Germline CDR1 and CDR2: SGHDT and YYEEEE. The CDR3 spans 15 residues.